Listed below are T cell receptor beta chains from one sample, sequenced in a study of tumor-infiltrating lymphocytes in localized non-small cell lung cancer. Libraries were prepared by immunoSEQ multiplex PCR; TCRdb keeps only in-frame clonotypes and omits some of them. The data contain about 16,000 clones, 40% to 45% of them singletons. Sequencing used lung tumor tissue. The source of these receptors is a human donor with non-small cell lung cancer. The CDR3 runs from the conserved cysteine through the conserved F or W. The D gene is left open where the match is weak. Rows may omit the clone size; those that give it use once, few, many or a size class.

NA | few | TRBJ1-1 | TRBV7-3 | TGTGCCAGCAGCTTACGGAGGAACACTGAAGCTTTCTTT | CASSLRRNTEAFF
NA | few | TRBJ1-1 | TRBV19 | TGTGCCAGTAGTATTTCAGGGTCAGCGAACACTGAAGCTTTCTTT | CASSISGSANTEAFF
NA | NA | TRBJ1-3 | TRBV19 | TGTGCCAGTATTTGGGACTCCTTTCGGCCCGGAAACACCATATATTTT | CASIWDSFRPGNTIYF
NA | NA | TRBJ1-6 | TRBV25-1 | TGTGCCAGCAGTGAGTCCCCGGTAGGAAATTCACCCCTCCACTTT | CASSESPVGNSPLHF
NA | NA | TRBJ2-5 | TRBV20-1 | TGCAGTGCTAGAGCCGCCCGAGCCTACTTC | CSARAARAYF
NA | NA | TRBJ2-7 | TRBV29-1 | TGCAGCTTTAACCGGGGCCCCAACGAGCAGTACTTC | CSFNRGPNEQYF
TRBD1 | NA | TRBJ1-5 | TRBV6-1 | TGTGCCAGCAGTGAAGGAAGACTTCAGGGGGCGAGCAATCAGCCCCAGCATTTT | CASSEGRLQGASNQPQHF
NA | NA | TRBJ1-6 | TRBV7-6 | TGTGCCAGCAGCTTAAGTCAGAATTCACCCCTCCACTTT | CASSLSQNSPLHF
NA | NA | TRBJ1-2 | TRBV5-1 | TGCGCCAGCAGCTTGCAAACAGGGCATAACTATGGCTACACCTTC | CASSLQTGHNYGYTF
TRBD2 | NA | TRBJ2-7 | TRBV27 | TGTGCCGCGCGGAGAGCGGGGCCCCCCTACGAGCAGTACTTC | CAARRAGPPYEQYF
NA | many | TRBJ2-1 | TRBV5-1 | TGCGCCAGCAGCCCCCACAGGAATGAGCAGTTCTTC | CASSPHRNEQFF
TRBD2 | NA | TRBJ2-1 | TRBV11-2 | TGTGCCAGCAACATCGGGGGACTAGCGGGGGGGAGGCAGTTCTTC | CASNIGGLAGGRQFF
NA | few | TRBJ2-5 | TRBV9 | TGTGCCAGTCGCCCTTCGGGTGGGGAGACCCAGTACTTC | CASRPSGGETQYF
NA | NA | TRBJ2-7 | TRBV5-6 | TGTGCCAGCAGCTTGGGGCCTACAGAGTACGAGCAGTACTTC | CASSLGPTEYEQYF
TRBD1 | NA | TRBJ2-7 | TRBV5-6 | TGTGCCAGCAGCGTCGGACAGGCCGTCTACGAGCAGTACTTC | CASSVGQAVYEQYF
NA | NA | TRBJ1-1 | TRBV27 | TGTGCCAGCAGCCGCCATGGAGCTGAAGCTTTCTTT | CASSRHGAEAFF
TRBD1 | NA | TRBJ2-7 | TRBV4-3 | TGCGCCAGCAGCCATGATCCGGGACAGGGGTTCTACGAGCAGTACTTC | CASSHDPGQGFYEQYF
TRBD2 | NA | TRBJ2-7 | TRBV19 | TGTGCCACGAGGTCGGGGGGGACCGAGCAGTACTTC | CATRSGGTEQYF
TRBD1 | NA | TRBJ2-3 | TRBV6-5 | TGTGCCAGTAGGGACAGGGGCACAGATACGCAGTATTTT | CASRDRGTDTQYF
TRBD1 | NA | TRBJ2-2 | TRBV27 | TGTGCCAGCAGTCCCAGGGACAGGGGGCAAATCCGGACCGGGGAGCTGTTTTTT | CASSPRDRGQIRTGELFF
TRBD2 | NA | TRBJ2-7 | TRBV27 | TGTGCCAGCAGGACATGGACTAGCGGCTTCACCTACGAGCAGTACTTC | CASRTWTSGFTYEQYF
NA | NA | TRBJ2-1 | TRBV11-1 | TGTGCCAGCGGGAGCAGGGGTGGTTTAGGCTCCTACAATGAGCAGTTCTTC | CASGSRGGLGSYNEQFF
TRBD1 | NA | TRBJ1-2 | TRBV5-1 | TGCGCCAGCAGCATTGGAACAGGGCAGGGGGCCGTTGGCTACACCTTC | CASSIGTGQGAVGYTF
TRBD1 | NA | TRBJ1-6 | TRBV5-1 | TGCGCCAGCAGCCGGGACAGACTTTCACCCCTCCACTTT | CASSRDRLSPLHF
NA | NA | TRBJ1-3 | TRBV28 | TGTGCCAGCAACTTACACCAGAGCTCTGGAAACACCATATATTTT | CASNLHQSSGNTIYF
NA | medium-sized | TRBJ1-1 | TRBV5-1 | TGCGCCAGCAGCTTGGTAGGGGACGAAGCTTTCTTT | CASSLVGDEAFF
TRBD1 | NA | TRBJ1-6 | TRBV5-6 | TGTGCCAGCAGCTCCCCTACAGGGGGTCATAATTCACCCCTCCACTTT | CASSSPTGGHNSPLHF
TRBD1 | NA | TRBJ1-3 | TRBV5-1 | TGCGCCAGCAGCTTTTTTGGGACAGGGGGCGGCCTCTCTGGAAACACCATATATTTT | CASSFFGTGGGLSGNTIYF
NA | NA | TRBJ2-3 | TRBV30 | TGTGCCTGGAGTGCCTTCTCCGGGGGAATATCAGATACGCAGTATTTT | CAWSAFSGGISDTQYF
NA | NA | TRBJ2-5 | TRBV28 | TGTGCCAGCAGTTTCCGGACAGACCTCAAAGAGACCCAGTACTTC | CASSFRTDLKETQYF
NA | NA | TRBJ2-7 | TRBV27 | TGTGCCAGCAGTGCGATCGGGACGGGTAATTACGAGCAGTACTTC | CASSAIGTGNYEQYF
NA | once | TRBJ1-1 | TRBV4-1 | TGCGCCAGCAGCCAAGATCAGGGGCCCACTGAAGCTTTCTTT | CASSQDQGPTEAFF
NA | few | TRBJ1-2 | TRBV20-1 | TGCAGTGCGGGCGGCTACACCTTC | CSAGGYTF
TRBD1 | NA | TRBJ2-2 | TRBV29-1 | TGCAGCGTTGCCAAGAGACAGGGAGTGAACACCGGGGAGCTGTTTTTT | CSVAKRQGVNTGELFF
NA | NA | TRBJ1-2 | TRBV29-1 | TGCAGCGTTGAAGGGGGTAACGAGAACTATGGCTACACCTTC | CSVEGGNENYGYTF
NA | NA | TRBJ2-3 | TRBV10-3 | TGTGCCATACGCCCCGCCCGGCAGAGCACAGATACGCAGTATTTT | CAIRPARQSTDTQYF
NA | NA | TRBJ1-1 | TRBV19 | TGTGCCAGTAGTATTGGACTTGCGCAGTTTAACACTGAAGCTTTCTTT | CASSIGLAQFNTEAFF
TRBD1 | NA | TRBJ2-7 | TRBV28 | TGTGCCAGCAGCTGGGACAGGAACTACGAGCAGTACTTC | CASSWDRNYEQYF
TRBD1 | NA | TRBJ2-1 | TRBV7-2 | TGTGCCAGCAGCCAAACCGGGACAGGGGACAATGAGCAGTTCTTC | CASSQTGTGDNEQFF
NA | few | TRBJ2-5 | TRBV7-2 | TGTGCCAGCAGCTTGGACAGCAGCACCCTGGAGACCCAGTACTTC | CASSLDSSTLETQYF
NA | NA | TRBJ1-1 | TRBV5-6 | TGTGCCAGCTCGCTGGCTTGGTCGTCAGGGTTGCACACTGAAGCTTTCTTT | CASSLAWSSGLHTEAFF
TRBD1 | NA | TRBJ1-1 | TRBV15 | TGTGCCACCAGCAGGGACAGGGGGGCGAACACTGAAGCTTTCTTT | CATSRDRGANTEAFF
TRBD1 | NA | TRBJ1-2 | TRBV28 | TGTGCCAGCAGTTCAACCGGGACAGCTAACTATGGCTACACCTTC | CASSSTGTANYGYTF
TRBD1 | NA | TRBJ2-7 | TRBV19 | TGTGCCAGTAGTATCCGGGACAGGGGGTATTCCTACGAGCAGTACTTC | CASSIRDRGYSYEQYF
NA | NA | TRBJ1-4 | TRBV5-4 | TGTGCCAGCAGCCCACAGGGTGGGGCTAATGAAAAACTGTTTTTT | CASSPQGGANEKLFF
NA | many | TRBJ1-1 | TRBV7-8 | TGTGCCAGCAGCTTAGTCCGGGTTGGGAACACTGAAGCTTTCTTT | CASSLVRVGNTEAFF
NA | NA | TRBJ2-7 | TRBV5-4 | TGTGCCAGCAGCCAAGAGACAGGACCTTCCTACGAGCAGTACTTC | CASSQETGPSYEQYF
NA | once | TRBJ2-7 | TRBV7-2 | TGTGCCAGCAGCTTAACGTTAGGGGGTTCTGAGCAGTACTTC | CASSLTLGGSEQYF
NA | NA | TRBJ2-3 | TRBV6-4 | TGTGCCAGCCCCGGGACTTCAGTAAGAGATACGCAGTATTTT | CASPGTSVRDTQYF
NA | NA | TRBJ2-3 | TRBV5-1 | TGCGCCAGCAGCTGGACCGGGACGCTTTACACAGATACGCAGTATTTT | CASSWTGTLYTDTQYF
TRBD1 | NA | TRBJ2-7 | TRBV5-1 | TGCGCCAGCAGCTGGGGACAGGGTACCCACGAGCAGTACTTC | CASSWGQGTHEQYF
NA | once | TRBJ2-3 | TRBV2 | TGTGCCAGCAAGGGGGGCAGAGCCACAGATACGCAGTATTTT | CASKGGRATDTQYF
TRBD1 | NA | TRBJ2-1 | TRBV27 | TGTGCCAGCAGCCCGGGACAGACACGCTCCTACAATGAGCAGTTCTTC | CASSPGQTRSYNEQFF
NA | few | TRBJ2-3 | TRBV30 | TGTGCCTGGAGTGTGGAAGGGGGTCATGACACAGATACGCAGTATTTT | CAWSVEGGHDTDTQYF